Detailed here is one T cell receptor beta chain. Its target is not known. Germline loops: CDR1 SQVTM, CDR2 ANQGSEA. V was shortened by 4 bases and J by 7 bases, with 13 bases between the two germline ends. The CDR3 is 12 residues long. The input was approximately 0.45 ug total RNA; TCR beta cDNA was made from it with a constant-region primer. Slightly modified ARM-PCR served as the procedure for the TCR beta libraries. These libraries came from three rounds of nested multiplex PCR. TRBV1-TRBV30 forward and Cbeta reverse primers drove the first two roughly 10-cycle rounds. A single record per CDR3 protein comes from TCRdb applying MiXCR to the multiplex PCR reads. The sample yields about 190,000 distinct CDR3 sequences, about 82% seen once. This entry is derived from a study of tumor-infiltrating lymphocytes in primary liver carcinoma. About the research overall: Maximum tumor diameters ranged from roughly 4 to 10 cm, stage T1-T3 N0M0. Samples had roughly 3.5 to 8 million productive TCRbeta reads, comparable between tissue types. General observations from the study: Representation across all five tumor regions was limited to only about 8-25% of top clones.

For each extraction, RNA and DNA were obtained together from around 18-30 mg of unsorted bulk tissue. The patients had histopathologically diagnosed primary liver carcinoma, and their disease was treated by surgical resection. Sequenced: tumor tissue from primary liver carcinoma. The chain links TRBV29-1 to TRBJ2-5; no firm D call. This clonotype was sampled from a man in his forties or fifties with primary liver carcinoma and hepatitis B virus infection. In nucleotides, the CDR3 is TGCAGCGTTGTGATGCGTTCAGGGACCCAGTACTTC. Its translation is CSVVMRSGTQYF. The variable domain in full, completed from reference TRBV29-1 and TRBJ2-5, reads SAVISQKPSRDICQRGTSLTIQCQVDSQVTMMFWYRQQPGQSLTLIATANQGSEATYESGFVIDKFPISRPNLTFSTLTVSNMSPEDSSIYLCSVVMRSGTQYFGPGTRLLVL.